This TCR beta chain was found in a study of STAT5B mutations in CD4+ large granular lymphocyte leukemia. Notes on this clone: What it recognizes is unknown.

Repertoires were generated with immunoSEQ multiplex PCR, while TCRdb's copy carries only in-frame clones and drops some. The sample shows about 21,000 clones, about 79% of them seen only once. Overall study findings and caveats: 8/27 top patient clones versus 2/35 control clones were TRBV06-family. The CD4+ versus CD8+ T-LGLL clonality difference may reflect limited sample size. Approximately 25% of private leukemic clonotypes occurred rarely in other patients' non-leukemic repertoires.

V was pared by 0 bases and J by 2 bases, with 8 bases between. This CDR3 comprises 15 residues. Germline loops: CDR1 LNHDA, CDR2 SQIVND (reference sequence). This rearrangement joins TRBV19 to TRBJ1-3; TRBD1 might be the D (6 bases). The TCR sequence derives from a human donor in good health. The sample taken for sequencing was CD4+ T cells from blood buffy coats. CDR3 in amino acids: CASSIDRQAGNTIYF. The DNA for the CDR3 is TGTGCCAGTAGTATAGATCGACAGGCTGGAAACACCATATATTTT.